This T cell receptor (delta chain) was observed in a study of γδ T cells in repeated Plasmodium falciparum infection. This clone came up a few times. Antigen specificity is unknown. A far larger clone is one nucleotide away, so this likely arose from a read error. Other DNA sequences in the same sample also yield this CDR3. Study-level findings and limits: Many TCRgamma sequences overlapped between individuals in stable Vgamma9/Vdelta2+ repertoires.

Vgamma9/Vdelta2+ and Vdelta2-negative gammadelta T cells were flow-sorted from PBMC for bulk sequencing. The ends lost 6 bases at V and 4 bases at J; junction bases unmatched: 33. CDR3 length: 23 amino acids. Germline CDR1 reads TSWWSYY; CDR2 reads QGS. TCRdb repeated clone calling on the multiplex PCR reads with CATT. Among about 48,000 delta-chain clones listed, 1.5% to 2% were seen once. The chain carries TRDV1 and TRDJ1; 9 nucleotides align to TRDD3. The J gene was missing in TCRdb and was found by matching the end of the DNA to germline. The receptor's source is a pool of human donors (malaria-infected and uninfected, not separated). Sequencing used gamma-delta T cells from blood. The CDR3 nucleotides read TGTGCTCTTGGCCCATTACCCAGCCGCAAGGCCTACGAGCTGGGGATACGCGTCGATAAACTCATCTTT. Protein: CALGPLPSRKAYELGIRVDKLIF.